This entry lists 28 T cell receptor beta chains sequenced from one sample in a study of CD8+ T cells in alopecia areata. After isolation, RNA underwent reverse transcription to generate cDNA as the sequencing template. Produced via immunoSEQ multiplex PCR; TCRdb's table is partial and in-frame only. The sample has 30,000 to 40,000 clones, around 50% seen once; the top ten hold about 1.7%. In about 5 patients, CD4+ T cells were split by CD25+CD127- sorting. The sample comprised CD4+ Tregs sorted from blood. The receptors derive from a human donor with alopecia areata.

V gene TRBV11-2 combines with J gene TRBJ2-2, with a tentative D call TRBD1 (6 bases). This CDR3 comprises 15 residues. The germline V gene has CDR1 SGHAT and CDR2 FQNNGV. V was pared by 5 bases and J by 1 base, with 11 bases between. The CDR3 DNA follows: TGTGCCAGCAGCCCGCGGACAGAGAACACCGGGGAGCTGTTTTTT. This gives the protein CASSPRTENTGELFF.

V and J are TRBV10-3 and TRBJ2-7; 7 bases fit TRBD2. CDR3 size: 15 residues. After removal of 0 bases from V and 4 bases from J, the junction contained 6 bases not matched to a gene. Germline V lookup: CDR1 ENHRY, CDR2 SYGVKD. Here the CDR3 reads CAISESGGRMYEQYF. CDR3 coding DNA: TGTGCCATCAGTGAGTCTGGCGGGAGAATGTACGAGCAGTACTTC.

The J gene is TRBJ1-2, the V gene TRBV7-2; D uncertain. There are 13 residues in the CDR3. Trimming removed 4 bases at V and 8 bases at J, with 14 bases between. Per the germline V gene, CDR1 is SGHTA and CDR2 is FQGNSA. The CDR3 reads CASSSSRGRGYTF. Here the CDR3 DNA reads TGTGCCAGCAGCTCCTCCCGGGGTCGCGGCTACACCTTC.

The chain carries TRBV7-2 and TRBJ2-5, with D uncertain. V was pared by 1 base and J by 4 bases, with 10 bases between. CDR1 and CDR2 (germline): SGHTA, FQGNSA. The CDR3 sequence is 14 residues long. This chain's CDR3 is CASSLVRHGETQYF. Written as DNA, the CDR3 is TGTGCCAGCAGCTTAGTTCGACACGGAGAGACCCAGTACTTC. Variable domain in full (rest from reference TRBV7-2 and TRBJ2-5): GAGVSQSPSNKVTEKGKDVELRCDPISGHTALYWYRQSLGQGLEFLIYFQGNSAPDKSGLPSDRFSAERTGGSVSTLTIQRTQQEDSAVYLCASSLVRHGETQYFGPGTRLLVL.

The chain carries TRBV5-1 and TRBJ1-2; D is undetermined. V lost 4 bases, J lost 2 bases, and 12 bases lay in between. Germline CDR1 is SGHRS and CDR2 is YFSETQ. This CDR3 is 14 amino acids long. CDR3 region: CASSPGNYNYGYTF. CDR3 in DNA: TGCGCCAGCAGCCCCGGAAACTACAACTATGGCTACACCTTC.

J is TRBJ2-3 and V is TRBV18; D unclear. The CDR3 extends over 12 amino acids. Germline CDR1 and CDR2: KGHSH and LQKENI. V gave up 2 bases and J gave up 2 bases, with 2 bases separating them. CDR3 DNA sequence: TGTGCCAGCTCACCAGTCACAGATACGCAGTATTTT. Residues: CASSPVTDTQYF.

This clone was counted only a few times. The chain carries TRBV7-2 and TRBJ1-2; D gene unclear. V dropped 1 base and J dropped 1 base, with 7 bases sitting between them. The CDR3 runs to 14 residues. Germline V gene sequence: CDR1 SGHTA, CDR2 FQGNSA. The CDR3 region has the DNA TGTGCCAGCAGCTTAGTCTCGAATAACTATGGCTACACCTTC. The encoded protein is CASSLVSNNYGYTF.

This sequence joins TRBV5-1 and TRBJ2-7; D is perhaps TRBD1 (6 bases). Trimming removed 0 bases at V and 4 bases at J, with 14 bases between. CDR3 length: 15 amino acids. In germline, CDR1 is SGHRS, CDR2 YFSETQ. The CDR3 region has the DNA TGCGCCAGCAGCTTGGGTGGACAGCCGGAGTACGAGCAGTACTTC. Its protein is CASSLGGQPEYEQYF.

The gene calls are TRBV12-5 and TRBJ1-6, with D perhaps matching TRBD1 (5 bases). Trimming left V 4 bases short and J 7 bases short, with 11 bases between. Looked up from germline, CDR1 is LGHNT and CDR2 is FRNRAP. This CDR3 has 14 amino acids. CDR3 in DNA: TGTGCTAGTGGTTCGGGACTAGGAAATTCACCCCTCCACTTT. Protein sequence: CASGSGLGNSPLHF. The full variable domain, in which reference TRBV12-5 and TRBJ1-6 provide the parts outside the CDR3, is DARVTQTPRHKVTEMGQEVTMRCQPILGHNTVFWYRQTMMQGLELLAYFRNRAPLDDSGMPKDRFSAEMPDATLATLKIQPSEPRDSAVYFCASGSGLGNSPLHFGNGTRLTVT.

The chain carries TRBV2 and TRBJ2-4, with TRBD1 identical over 9 bases. CDR1 and CDR2 from the germline V gene are SNHLY and FYNNEI. V shed 2 bases and J 9 bases; nucleotides not matched to a gene: 20. The CDR3 consists of 19 residues. The CDR3 DNA sequence: TGTGCCAGCAGTGAAATGCGGTGGAGCTTACAGGGGGCGTTCGGCATTCAGTACTTC. It yields the protein CASSEMRWSLQGAFGIQYF.

DNA of the CDR3: TGTGCCAGCACCATTACCCCAGGGAGTAATGAAAAACTGTTTTTT. This translates into CASTITPGSNEKLFF. This sequence joins TRBV7-9 and TRBJ1-4; D might be TRBD1 (5 bases). This CDR3 is built from 15 residues. Germline-derived CDR1 and CDR2 are SEHNR and FQNEAQ (reference sequence). Trimming removed 7 bases at V and 4 bases at J, with 16 bases between.

The chain recombines TRBV29-1 with TRBJ1-1, with D unresolved. The length of the CDR3 is 11 residues. Trimming pared 2 bases from V and 3 bases from J, leaving 4 bases between. Germline CDR1 SQVTM, CDR2 ANQGSEA. The CDR3 sequence: CSVEFYTEAFF. The CDR3 DNA reads TGCAGCGTTGAATTTTACACTGAAGCTTTCTTT.

The chain links TRBV7-2 to TRBJ1-1; 11 bases are a match to TRBD1. CDR3 length: 14 residues. Germline CDR1 SGHTA, CDR2 FQGNSA. V gave up 8 bases and J gave up 0 bases; unmatched junction bases: 2. Here the CDR3 reads CASGQGALNTEAFF. In DNA, the CDR3 is TGTGCCAGCGGACAGGGGGCGTTGAACACTGAAGCTTTCTTT.

This clone has only a few counts. V gene TRBV15 combines with J gene TRBJ2-7; TRBD1 matches 7 bases. Unmatched junction bases numbered 6, after V lost 5 bases and J lost 5 bases. This CDR3 spans 13 amino acids. Germline-derived CDR1 and CDR2 are LNHNV and YYDKDF (reference sequence). CDR3 loop: CATSARTGNEQYF. CDR3 nucleotide sequence: TGTGCCACCAGCGCCCGGACAGGTAACGAGCAGTACTTC.

J is TRBJ1-5 and V is TRBV29-1; 10 nucleotides line up with TRBD1. The J segment lost 2 bases and the V segment lost 6 bases, leaving 1 base of the junction unmatched. This CDR3 spans 13 amino acids. Germline V gene lookup returns CDR1 SQVTM and CDR2 ANQGSEA. CDR3: CSVGQGGNQPQHF. For the CDR3, the DNA is TGCAGCGTCGGACAGGGGGGCAATCAGCCCCAGCATTTT.

This chain links TRBV7-9 with TRBJ1-2; tentatively, D is TRBD1 (5 bases). V shed 5 bases and J shed 11 bases, with 12 bases lying between them. Germline V CDR1 and CDR2: SEHNR, FQNEAQ (reference sequence). CDR3 length: 11 residues. CDR3 loop: CASSPTVGYTF. CDR3 nucleotide sequence: TGTGCCAGCAGCCCGACAGTGGGTTACACCTTC.

The rearrangement joins TRBV7-2 to TRBJ2-7; TRBD1 is a possible D gene (7 bases). The germline gives CDR1 SGHTA, CDR2 FQGNSA. There are 12 residues in the CDR3. With 5 bases removed from V and 7 bases from J, the gap between germline ends came to 12 bases. The CDR3 loop is CASSPQGREQYF. The CDR3 DNA sequence: TGTGCCAGCAGCCCACAGGGGAGGGAGCAGTACTTC.

The chain recombines TRBV28 with TRBJ1-2; D unresolved. Per germline, CDR1 MDHEN and CDR2 SYDVKM. V dropped 2 bases and J dropped 0 bases, with 1 base sitting between them. There are 12 residues in the CDR3. Written as DNA, the CDR3 is TGTGCCAGCAGTTTAGCTAACTATGGCTACACCTTC. The encoded protein is CASSLANYGYTF.

This chain joins TRBV7-2 and TRBJ1-1; D is unclear. Between the trimmed V and J ends, which lost 5 bases and 4 bases, there was a span of 14 bases. Germline V gene data show CDR1 as SGHTA and CDR2 as FQGNSA. The CDR3 runs 14 residues. CDR3: CASSPGWGGTEAFF. The CDR3 nucleotides read TGTGCCAGCAGCCCCGGGTGGGGAGGCACTGAAGCTTTCTTT.

The J gene is TRBJ1-1, the V gene TRBV11-1; tentative D call: TRBD1 (5 bases). CDR1 and CDR2 from the germline V gene are SGHAT and FQDESV (reference sequence). V was shortened by 5 bases and J by 7 bases, with 20 bases between the two germline ends. CDR3 length: 15 amino acids. CDR3 DNA sequence: TGTGCCAGCAGCCCCCCCGTGGGGACCTCTCGTGAAGCTTTCTTT. Its protein product is CASSPPVGTSREAFF.

This clone appeared once. The rearrangement joins TRBV7-9 to TRBJ1-6; 7 nucleotides agree with TRBD1. The CDR3 has 15 residues. Germline V gene lookup returns CDR1 SEHNR and CDR2 FQNEAQ (reference sequence). V was pared by 5 bases and J by 14 bases, with 15 bases of the junction left unmatched. The CDR3 region has the DNA TGTGCCAGCAGCCGCGAACAGGGGCCAAGGGGGGCCCTCCACTTT. Protein: CASSREQGPRGALHF.

The gene calls are TRBV7-2 and TRBJ2-5, with 7 bases lining up with TRBD1. Germline V CDR1 and CDR2: SGHTA, FQGNSA. The CDR3 covers 15 residues. V trimming: 5 bases; J trimming: 5 bases; junction bases outside the gene matches: 11. CDR3 residues: CASSRRTGVRETQYF. DNA of the CDR3: TGTGCCAGCAGCCGACGAACAGGGGTCAGGGAGACCCAGTACTTC. The full variable domain, rest sourced from reference TRBV7-2 and TRBJ2-5, is GAGVSQSPSNKVTEKGKDVELRCDPISGHTALYWYRQSLGQGLEFLIYFQGNSAPDKSGLPSDRFSAERTGGSVSTLTIQRTQQEDSAVYLCASSRRTGVRETQYFGPGTRLLVL.

The chain couples TRBV4-1 to TRBJ1-2; 9 bases are shared with TRBD1. Per germline, CDR1 MGHRA and CDR2 YSYEKL. Unmatched junction bases numbered 8, after V lost 5 bases and J lost 4 bases. There are 15 residues in the CDR3. The CDR3 protein is CASSLLGQGLYGYTF. The CDR3 bases are TGCGCCAGCAGCTTACTGGGACAGGGCCTCTATGGCTACACCTTC.

This sequence joins TRBV15 and TRBJ2-1; D tentatively reads TRBD1 or TRBD2 (5 bases each). The CDR3 has 13 residues. Trimming stripped 0 bases from V and 9 bases from J, with 9 bases between. CDR1 is LNHNV, CDR2 YYDKDF, per germline (reference sequence). CDR3 nucleotides: TGTGCCACCAGCAGAGATCCTGGGGGTGAGCAGTTCTTC. Protein: CATSRDPGGEQFF. Full variable domain (rest looked up from reference TRBV15 and TRBJ2-1): DAMVIQNPRYQVTQFGKPVTLSCSQTLNHNVMYWYQQKSSQAPKLLFHYYDKDFNNEADTPDNFQSRRPNTSFCFLDIRSPGLGDTAMYLCATSRDPGGEQFFGPGTRLTVL.

The chain employs TRBV29-1 and TRBJ2-3; D call uncertain. Germline CDR1 SQVTM, CDR2 ANQGSEA. The germline V and J ends were trimmed by 2 bases and 2 bases, with 8 bases remaining between them. CDR3 length equals 13 residues. This CDR3 reads CSVETQTTDTQYF. The CDR3 nucleotides are TGCAGCGTTGAAACTCAAACCACAGATACGCAGTATTTT.

This chain connects TRBV6-6 to TRBJ1-1; TRBD1 aligns across 11 bases. This CDR3 is 15 amino acids long. The germline V gene has CDR1 MNHNY and CDR2 SVGAGI (reference sequence). The junction had 6 bases not matched to a gene; V was cut back by 6 bases and J by 3 bases. CDR3 DNA: TGTGCCAGCAGCGGACAGGGGGCAGGGGACACTGAAGCTTTCTTT. Its protein is CASSGQGAGDTEAFF.

This clone has more than one count but fewer than ten. This chain links TRBV23-1 with TRBJ2-3; D remains ambiguous. TRBV23-1 is classed as an ORF, of uncertain function. This CDR3 is built from 14 residues. Trimming stripped 4 bases from V and 2 bases from J, with 10 bases between. Here the CDR3 reads CASSRSPFTDTQYF. The CDR3 DNA reads TGCGCCAGCAGTCGCTCCCCTTTCACAGATACGCAGTATTTT.

The V gene is TRBV28, the J gene TRBJ2-2; 10 nucleotides agree with TRBD1. V gave up 6 bases and J gave up 3 bases; unmatched junction bases: 4. The CDR3 totals 15 residues. Germline V CDR1 and CDR2: MDHEN, SYDVKM. The CDR3 nucleotides read TGTGCCAGCAGCCCCGGACAGGGGGACACCGGGGAGCTGTTTTTT. Protein product: CASSPGQGDTGELFF.